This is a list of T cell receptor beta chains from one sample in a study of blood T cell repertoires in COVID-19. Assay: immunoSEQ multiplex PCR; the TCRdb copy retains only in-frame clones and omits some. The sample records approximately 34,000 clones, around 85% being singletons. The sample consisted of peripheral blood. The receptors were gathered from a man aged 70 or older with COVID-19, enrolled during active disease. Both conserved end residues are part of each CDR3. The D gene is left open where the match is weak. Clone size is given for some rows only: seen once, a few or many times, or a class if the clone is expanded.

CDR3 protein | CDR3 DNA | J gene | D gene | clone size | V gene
CASSLTGEEDGYTF | TGTGCCAGCAGCTTAACAGGGGAGGAGGATGGCTACACCTTC | TRBJ1-2 | - | - | TRBV7-3
CASSPWGVEQYF | TGTGCCAGCTCACCATGGGGGGTTGAGCAGTACTTC | TRBJ2-7 | - | - | TRBV18
CASPLQGYQPQHF | TGTGCCAGCCCCCTACAGGGCTATCAGCCCCAGCATTTT | TRBJ1-5 | - | - | TRBV27
CAIRGVGEAQHF | TGTGCCATCAGGGGGGTTGGGGAGGCCCAGCATTTT | TRBJ1-5 | - | - | TRBV10-3
CASRLGQDSYEQYF | TGCGCCAGCAGGTTGGGCCAGGACTCCTACGAGCAGTACTTC | TRBJ2-7 | - | - | TRBV5-1
CASSQGQRNSPLHF | TGTGCCAGCAGCCAAGGGCAGCGAAATTCACCCCTCCACTTT | TRBJ1-6 | - | - | TRBV4-2
CASSPRSGSGDEQYF | TGTGCCAGCTCACCCCGAAGCGGGAGCGGCGACGAGCAGTACTTC | TRBJ2-7 | TRBD2 | once | TRBV18
CASSLGQGVGNTIYF | TGTGCCAGCAGTTTAGGACAGGGAGTTGGAAACACCATATATTTT | TRBJ1-3 | TRBD1 | - | TRBV28
CASSSRAGYTF | TGTGCCAGCAGTTCGCGGGCGGGCTACACCTTC | TRBJ1-2 | - | - | TRBV28
CASSQVSREAGEQYF | TGTGCCAGCAGCCAAGTTTCGCGGGAGGCGGGGGAGCAGTACTTC | TRBJ2-7 | TRBD2 | - | TRBV14
CASSRSGGATNEKLFF | TGTGCCAGCAGCCGGTCCGGGGGTGCAACTAATGAAAAACTGTTTTTT | TRBJ1-4 | - | - | TRBV5-4
CASREVRGGIEQFF | TGTGCCAGCAGGGAGGTGAGGGGGGGAATTGAGCAGTTCTTC | TRBJ2-1 | - | - | TRBV11-2
CASSIRGTDQPQHF | TGTGCCAGCAGCATACGGGGTACGGATCAGCCCCAGCATTTT | TRBJ1-5 | - | few | TRBV7-2
CASSWGQGADTEAFF | TGTGCCAGCAGCTGGGGGCAGGGGGCGGACACTGAAGCTTTCTTT | TRBJ1-1 | TRBD1 | - | TRBV11-1
CASSFRGPNQPQHF | TGTGCCAGCAGTTTCAGGGGGCCCAATCAGCCCCAGCATTTT | TRBJ1-5 | TRBD1 | - | TRBV6-2/TRBV6-3
CASKQGREKLFF | TGTGCCAGCAAACAGGGTCGGGAAAAACTGTTTTTT | TRBJ1-4 | - | - | TRBV27
CARSKDRRLYEQYF | TGTGCCAGAAGCAAGGACAGGCGGCTCTACGAGCAGTACTTC | TRBJ2-7 | TRBD1 | - | TRBV5-3
CAWSVKQSQETQYF | TGTGCCTGGAGTGTTAAACAGAGCCAAGAGACCCAGTACTTC | TRBJ2-5 | - | once | TRBV30
CAISTGGGNTIYF | TGTGCCATCAGCACAGGGGGTGGAAACACCATATATTTT | TRBJ1-3 | TRBD1 | - | TRBV10-3
CASGRNSYEQYF | TGTGCCAGCGGCAGAAACTCCTACGAGCAGTACTTC | TRBJ2-7 | - | few | TRBV7-9
CASRGQTGTSNNYGYTF | TGTGCCAGCAGGGGTCAAACCGGGACATCGAATAACTATGGCTACACCTTC | TRBJ1-2 | - | - | TRBV5-4
CASSIGLSSYNEQFF | TGTGCCAGTAGTATAGGACTGAGCTCCTACAATGAGCAGTTCTTC | TRBJ2-1 | - | few | TRBV19
CASTQRGTGELFF | TGTGCCAGCACTCAAAGGGGGACCGGGGAGCTGTTTTTT | TRBJ2-2 | - | - | TRBV6-6
CASSLVGQGGEQYF | TGTGCCAGCAGCTTAGTAGGACAGGGCGGCGAGCAGTACTTC | TRBJ2-7 | TRBD1 | few | TRBV7-9
CASSFVLEQFF | TGTGCCAGCAGCTTTGTCCTTGAGCAGTTCTTC | TRBJ2-1 | - | once | TRBV7-2
CASSTVARDEQFF | TGTGCCAGTAGTACTGTAGCGCGCGATGAGCAGTTCTTC | TRBJ2-1 | - | once | TRBV19